This T cell receptor beta chain was found in a study of T cell changes during pregnancy in multiple sclerosis. This CDR3 contains 12 residues. The V gene's germline CDR1 is SGHDT and CDR2 YYEEEE. Trimming left V 3 bases short and J 12 bases short, with 15 bases between. Measured with immunoSEQ multiplex PCR; TCRdb has only the in-frame clones, and not every one. The data hold around 23,000 clones, with roughly 90% observed a single time. Sequenced material: CD8+ T cells from peripheral blood mononuclear cells, taken in the third trimester of pregnancy. The clonotype comes from a female donor in good health, enrolled as a control in a pregnancy study. The rearrangement links TRBV5-6 to TRBJ1-2, with unresolved D. The CDR3 DNA is TGTGCCAGCAGCTCCACTCCCCACCCCCACACCTTC. Translation: CASSSTPHPHTF.